This TCR beta chain is drawn from a study of CD8 T cells in Susac syndrome. V was pared by 0 bases and J by 8 bases, with 20 bases between. CDR3 length: 16 amino acids. CDR1 is SGDLS and CDR2 is YYNGEE in the germline V gene. Roughly 0.45 to 1 ug RNA was reverse transcribed with random hexamers. The method of amplification for TCR beta CDR3 was immunoSEQ multiplex PCR, covering 54 Vbeta and 13 Jbeta. In TCRdb, the immunoSEQ multiplex PCR reads were re-called with MiXCR into one record per CDR3 protein. Counted here are a few hundred thousand distinct CDR3 sequences, approximately 95% occurring once; the ten biggest clones make up 0.082%. Negative isolation yielded CD4+ and CD8+ T cells, and FACS enriched TEMRA cells.

The sequencing sample was made of CD4+ T cells from PBMCs. This sequence originates from a human donor with multiple sclerosis. The chain links TRBV9 to TRBJ1-2; a weak D match, TRBD1 (5 bases). The CDR3 coding sequence is TGTGCCAGCAGCGTAGCTGTCGACAGCGCCTGGGGAGGCTACACCTTC. This translates into CASSVAVDSAWGGYTF.